A selection of T cell receptor beta chains follows, all from one sample in a study of T-cell reconstitution after alpha-beta-depleted transplantation in children. Each CDR3 protein gets one entry after TCRdb re-called the PCR reads with MiXCR. The sample carries 250,000 to 300,000 distinct CDR3 sequences, about a tenth recorded once. Specimen: PBMCs, collected before TCRalphabeta/CD19-depleted stem cell transplant. The receptors originated from a boy in the first two years of life with acute myeloid leukemia, due to receive a stem cell transplant. CDR3s include the opening cysteine and the closing phenylalanine or tryptophan. D genes are given only for firm matches. Not all rows give a size; the values are once, few, many and, for expanded clones, a class.

J gene	V gene	CDR3 length	D gene	clone size	CDR3 DNA	CDR3 protein
TRBJ1-6	TRBV12-3/TRBV12-4	15	TRBD1	many	TGTGCCAGCAGTTCCGGGACAGTTGAAAATTCACCCCTCCACTTT	CASSSGTVENSPLHF
TRBJ2-7	TRBV12-3/TRBV12-4	17	TRBD1	many	TGTGCCAGCAGTTTAGCCCTCCACGGGACAGGGTCCTACGAGCAGTACTTC	CASSLALHGTGSYEQYF
TRBJ2-1	TRBV4-3	16	TRBD2	many	TGCGCCAGCAGCCAAGCCAGGTCTAGCGGGAGTAATGAGCAGTTCTTC	CASSQARSSGSNEQFF
TRBJ1-1	TRBV20-1	13	-	many	TGCAGTGCTAGAGAAGCGGCGGACACTGAAGCTTTCTTT	CSAREAADTEAFF
TRBJ2-5	TRBV4-2	14	-	few	TGTGCCAGCAGCCAAGAGAGGGGACAAGAGACCCAGTACTTC	CASSQERGQETQYF
TRBJ2-1	TRBV10-3	16	-	many	TGTGCCATCAGTGAGTATACTACAGGAAGTGAGAATGAGCAGTTCTTC	CAISEYTTGSENEQFF
TRBJ2-5	TRBV3-1	14	-	few	TGTGCCAGCAGCCAAGTCGACCGATGGGAGACCCAGTACTTC	CASSQVDRWETQYF
TRBJ2-3	TRBV24-1	16	-	many	TGTGCCACCAGTGATTTGGCGACAGACCCAACAGATACGCAGTATTTT	CATSDLATDPTDTQYF
TRBJ2-1	TRBV12-3/TRBV12-4	15	-	-	TGTGCCAGCAGTAGCCAGGGTCCCCTATACAATGAGCAGTTCTTC	CASSSQGPLYNEQFF
TRBJ2-7	TRBV27	15	TRBD1	-	TGTGCCAGCAGTTCCGTGGGACAGGGTGTCGACGAGCAGTACTTC	CASSSVGQGVDEQYF
TRBJ1-1	TRBV29-1	11	-	many	TGCAGCGTTGTAGGGAACACTGAAGCTTTCTTT	CSVVGNTEAFF
TRBJ2-7	TRBV7-9	13	-	many	TGTGCCAGCAGAAGTTCTACCTCCTACGAGCAGTACTTC	CASRSSTSYEQYF
TRBJ1-2	TRBV28	13	-	many	TGTGCCAGCAGTTTGCCCAGCAACTATGGCTACACCTTC	CASSLPSNYGYTF
TRBJ2-2	TRBV2	16	TRBD2	-	TGTGCCAGCCTTGGGTCGGGGGGAGTGGACACCGGGGAGCTGTTTTTT	CASLGSGGVDTGELFF
TRBJ2-7	TRBV5-1	14	TRBD1	many	TGCGCCAGCAGCTTACAGGGGAAGGGCTACGAGCAGTACTTC	CASSLQGKGYEQYF
TRBJ2-3	TRBV7-8	17	TRBD2	many	TGTGCCAGCAGCTTATGGCCAGCGGGAACTAGCACAGATACGCAGTATTTT	CASSLWPAGTSTDTQYF
TRBJ2-1	TRBV25-1	14	-	many	TGTGCCAGCAGTGGTGCGAGACACCCGAATGAGCAGTTCTTC	CASSGARHPNEQFF
TRBJ1-1	TRBV28	14	-	many	TGTGCCAGCAGTCACCAAAACTGGGGCACTGAAGCTTTCTTT	CASSHQNWGTEAFF
TRBJ1-2	TRBV12-3/TRBV12-4	16	TRBD1	many	TGTGCCAGCAGCGCACGTCACCCAGGGGGCGCCGATGGCTACACCTTC	CASSARHPGGADGYTF
TRBJ2-1	TRBV25-1	13	-	many	TGTGCCAGCAGTGAACAGGCCTACAATGAGCAGTTCTTC	CASSEQAYNEQFF
TRBJ2-1	TRBV7-2	15	TRBD1	-	TGTGCCAGCAGCCGTCGACAGGGAAACTACAATGAGCAGTTCTTC	CASSRRQGNYNEQFF
TRBJ2-3	TRBV5-6	16	-	few	TGTGCCAGCAGCTTGAGGACCGGGACTAGCACAGATACGCAGTATTTT	CASSLRTGTSTDTQYF
TRBJ2-3	TRBV27	14	TRBD1	many	TGTGCCAGCAGTCCGGGACAGGGATTAGATACGCAGTATTTT	CASSPGQGLDTQYF
TRBJ2-3	TRBV5-1	15	-	medium-sized	TGCGCCAGCAGGTGGGACGGGGGAGTGGCAGATACGCAGTATTTT	CASRWDGGVADTQYF
TRBJ2-2	TRBV19	16	TRBD1	-	TGTGCCAGTAGTACCACCGGACAGGGGAACACCGGGGAGCTGTTTTTT	CASSTTGQGNTGELFF
TRBJ2-6	TRBV25-1	16	-	many	TGTGCCAGCACAGGACCTGACGGGGCCCGGGCCAACGTCCTGACTTTC	CASTGPDGARANVLTF
TRBJ1-1	TRBV27	15	-	few	TGTGCCAGCAGTTTATCGGGGGATATGAACACTGAAGCTTTCTTT	CASSLSGDMNTEAFF
TRBJ1-4	TRBV20-1	13	-	many	TGCAGTGCTAGAGCAGCGGCTAATGAAAAACTGTTTTTT	CSARAAANEKLFF
TRBJ2-3	TRBV12-3/TRBV12-4	16	TRBD2	many	TGTGCCAGCAGTCCGGAAGCGGGGGGGCGGACAGATACGCAGTATTTT	CASSPEAGGRTDTQYF
TRBJ1-2	TRBV15	12	-	many	TGTGCCACCAGCAGAGATCTGGGGGGCCACACCTTC	CATSRDLGGHTF